This TCR beta chain was observed in a study of blood T cell repertoires in COVID-19. The assay was immunoSEQ multiplex PCR, and TCRdb's table has in-frame clones only and misses some. The table lists around 160,000 clones, 80% of them singletons. Germline V CDR1 and CDR2: KGHSH, LQKENI. The J segment lost 0 bases and the V segment lost 2 bases, leaving 5 bases of the junction unmatched. This CDR3 is built from 16 residues. The sequenced sample was peripheral blood. The clonotype originates from a man aged 55 to 70 with active or convalescent COVID-19. V and J are TRBV18 and TRBJ1-2; 8 bases are a match to TRBD1. The DNA of the CDR3 is TGTGCCAGCTCACCAGGGACAGGACTTACTAACTATGGCTACACCTTC. Protein sequence: CASSPGTGLTNYGYTF.